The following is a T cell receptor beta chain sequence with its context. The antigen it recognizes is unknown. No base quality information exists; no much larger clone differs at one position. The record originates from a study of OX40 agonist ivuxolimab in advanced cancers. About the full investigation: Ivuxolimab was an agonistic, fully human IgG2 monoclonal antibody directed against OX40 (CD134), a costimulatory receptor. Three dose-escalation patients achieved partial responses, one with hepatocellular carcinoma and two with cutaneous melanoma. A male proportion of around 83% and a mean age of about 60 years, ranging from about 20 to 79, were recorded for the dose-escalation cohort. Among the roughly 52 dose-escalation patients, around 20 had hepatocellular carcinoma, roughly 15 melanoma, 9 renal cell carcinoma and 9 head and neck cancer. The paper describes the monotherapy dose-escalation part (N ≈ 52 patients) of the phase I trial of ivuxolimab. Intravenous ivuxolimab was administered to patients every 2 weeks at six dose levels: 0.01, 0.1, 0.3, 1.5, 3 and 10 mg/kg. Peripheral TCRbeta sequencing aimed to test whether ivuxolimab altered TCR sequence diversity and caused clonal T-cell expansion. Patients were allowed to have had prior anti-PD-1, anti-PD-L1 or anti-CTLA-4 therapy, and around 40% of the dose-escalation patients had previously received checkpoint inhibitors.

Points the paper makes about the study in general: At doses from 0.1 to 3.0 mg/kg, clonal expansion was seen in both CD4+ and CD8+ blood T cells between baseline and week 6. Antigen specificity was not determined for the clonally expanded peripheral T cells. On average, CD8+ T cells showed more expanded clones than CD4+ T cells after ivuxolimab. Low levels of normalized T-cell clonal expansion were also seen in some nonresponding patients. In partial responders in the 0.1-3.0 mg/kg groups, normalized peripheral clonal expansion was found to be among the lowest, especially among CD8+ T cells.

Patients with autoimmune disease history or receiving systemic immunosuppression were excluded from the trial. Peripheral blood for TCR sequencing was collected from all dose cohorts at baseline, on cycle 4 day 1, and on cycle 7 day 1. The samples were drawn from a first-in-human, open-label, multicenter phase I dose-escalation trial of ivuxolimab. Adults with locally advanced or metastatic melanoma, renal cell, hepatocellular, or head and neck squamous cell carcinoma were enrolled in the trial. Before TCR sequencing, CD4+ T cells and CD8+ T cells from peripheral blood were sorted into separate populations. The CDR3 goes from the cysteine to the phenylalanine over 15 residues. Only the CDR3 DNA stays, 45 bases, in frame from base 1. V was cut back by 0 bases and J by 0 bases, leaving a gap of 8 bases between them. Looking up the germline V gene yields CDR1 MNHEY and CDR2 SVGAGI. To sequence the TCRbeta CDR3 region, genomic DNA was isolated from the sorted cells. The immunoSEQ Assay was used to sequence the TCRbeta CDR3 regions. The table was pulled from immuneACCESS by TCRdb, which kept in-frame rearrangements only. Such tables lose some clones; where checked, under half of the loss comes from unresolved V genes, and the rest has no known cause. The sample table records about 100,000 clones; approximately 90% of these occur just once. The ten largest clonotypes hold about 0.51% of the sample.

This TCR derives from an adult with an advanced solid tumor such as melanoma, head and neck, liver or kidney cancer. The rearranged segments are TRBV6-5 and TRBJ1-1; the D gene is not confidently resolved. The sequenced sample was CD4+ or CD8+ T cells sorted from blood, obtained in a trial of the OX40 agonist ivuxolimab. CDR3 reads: CASSYSIIMNTEAFF. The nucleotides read TGTGCCAGCAGTTACTCGATTATCATGAACACTGAAGCTTTCTTT.